The 12 T cell receptor beta chains listed next were all sequenced from one sample in a study of blood T cell repertoires in COVID-19. The method was immunoSEQ multiplex PCR; TCRdb's version includes in-frame clones alone and lacks a portion of them. Found here are about 110,000 clones, 88% of them singletons; the top ten hold 8% to 9.5%. Input material: peripheral blood. These receptors originate from a woman in her sixties or seventies who had recovered from COVID-19.

The genes are TRBV7-9 and TRBJ1-4, with D perhaps matching TRBD1 (6 bases). V gave up 1 base and J gave up 7 bases, with 13 bases separating them. The V gene's germline CDR1 is SEHNR and CDR2 FQNEAQ (reference sequence). The CDR3 length is 15 residues. The CDR3 here is CASSLGQGRAEKLFF. CDR3 nucleotides: TGTGCCAGCAGCTTAGGGCAGGGGAGGGCTGAAAAACTGTTTTTT.

This rearrangement joins TRBV4-3 to TRBJ2-5; 9 bases are a match to TRBD1. Germline CDR1 reads LGHNA; CDR2 reads YSLEER. The CDR3 totals 19 residues. V lost 1 base, J lost 9 bases, and 21 bases stayed unmatched. The chain's CDR3 is CASSQVSPASGQGVGAQYF. Written as DNA, the CDR3 is TGCGCCAGCAGCCAAGTATCCCCGGCCTCGGGACAGGGCGTAGGGGCCCAGTACTTC.

This clone was recorded a few times. This chain links TRBV5-5 with TRBJ2-1; TRBD2 agrees at 7 bases. The CDR3 runs to 16 residues. Germline CDR1 reads SGHKS; CDR2 reads YYEKEE (reference sequence). The ends lost 4 bases at V and 0 bases at J; junction bases unmatched: 7. For the CDR3, the DNA is TGTGCCAGCAGCATCCTAGCGGTCAGCTCCTACAATGAGCAGTTCTTC. This gives the protein CASSILAVSSYNEQFF.

The chain recombines TRBV27 with TRBJ2-7; 11 nucleotides line up with TRBD1. This CDR3 has 13 residues. The germline CDR1 and CDR2 sequences are MNHEY and SMNVEV (reference sequence). The J segment lost 5 bases and the V segment lost 6 bases, leaving 3 bases of the junction unmatched. CDR3 protein: CASRGQGADEQYF. CDR3 nucleotides: TGTGCCAGCAGAGGACAGGGGGCTGACGAGCAGTACTTC.

The chain combines TRBV2 with TRBJ1-2; D may be TRBD1 (6 bases). Germline-derived CDR1 and CDR2 are SNHLY and FYNNEI. There are 10 residues in the CDR3. V gave up 6 bases and J gave up 13 bases, with 12 bases separating them. The CDR3 nucleotides are TGTGCCAGCAGGAGGACAGTCTGCACCTTC. This encodes CASRRTVCTF.

This clone was recorded once. The gene calls are TRBV7-8 and TRBJ2-1, with D possibly TRBD2 on 5 matching bases. The V end lost 1 base, the J end lost 7 bases, and 11 bases lay between the germline ends. CDR1 and CDR2 from the germline V gene are SGHVS and FQNEAQ. There are 14 residues in the CDR3. Here the CDR3 reads CASSLETGENEQFF. The CDR3 DNA is TGTGCCAGCAGCTTAGAAACTGGGGAGAATGAGCAGTTCTTC.

This clone was observed a handful of times. The rearrangement links TRBV18 to TRBJ2-7; 10 bases are shared with TRBD1. CDR3 size: 14 residues. The junction had 8 bases not matched to a gene; V was cut back by 6 bases and J by 6 bases. Germline lookup yields CDR1 KGHSH and CDR2 LQKENI. Here the CDR3 reads CASSPGTGVSEQYF. The CDR3 region has the DNA TGTGCCAGCTCTCCCGGGACAGGGGTCTCCGAGCAGTACTTC.

The V and J genes are TRBV6-2 or TRBV6-3 and TRBJ2-2; TRBD1 matches 10 bases. The germline V gene has CDR1 MNHEY and CDR2 SVGEGT. CDR3 length equals 14 residues. Unmatched junction bases numbered 3, after V lost 6 bases and J lost 5 bases. In DNA, the CDR3 is TGTGCCAGCAGCAGGACAGGGGGGACCGGGGAGCTGTTTTTT. Translation: CASSRTGGTGELFF.

The J gene is TRBJ1-1, the V gene TRBV7-9; the D is unclear. Trimming pared 5 bases from V and 1 base from J, leaving 23 bases between. The germline V gene encodes CDR1 SEHNR and CDR2 FQNEAQ (reference sequence). This CDR3 spans 18 amino acids. CDR3 in DNA: TGTGCCAGCAGCCTTACCCGGGCCACACTAGATCCGAACACTGAAGCTTTCTTT. This gives the protein CASSLTRATLDPNTEAFF.

A single count supports this clone. The chain has TRBV6-6 and TRBJ2-2; TRBD2 matches 10 bases. After removal of 5 bases from V and 4 bases from J, the junction contained 4 bases not matched to a gene. CDR1 and CDR2 (germline): MNHNY, SVGAGI (reference sequence). The CDR3 contains 15 residues. In nucleotides, the CDR3 is TGTGCCAGCAGTCAACAGCGGGGGGGCACCGGGGAGCTGTTTTTT. It specifies CASSQQRGGTGELFF.

J is TRBJ2-1 and V is TRBV5-4, with 8 bases matching TRBD2. V trimming: 4 bases; J trimming: 6 bases; junction bases outside the gene matches: 3. CDR1 is SGHNT and CDR2 is YYREEE in the germline V gene (reference sequence). The CDR3 runs 13 residues. The CDR3 region is CASSTGTSNEQFF. The CDR3 nucleotides read TGTGCCAGCAGCACCGGGACTAGCAATGAGCAGTTCTTC.

The rearrangement uses TRBV4-2 and TRBJ2-2, with 10 bases identical to TRBD1. Trimming took 3 bases from V and 4 from J; bases not matched to a gene: 5. CDR3 length equals 16 residues. Germline V CDR1 and CDR2: LGHNA, YNFKEQ. The CDR3 here is CASSQETGGGTGELFF. For the CDR3, the DNA is TGTGCCAGCAGCCAGGAGACAGGGGGCGGCACCGGGGAGCTGTTTTTT.